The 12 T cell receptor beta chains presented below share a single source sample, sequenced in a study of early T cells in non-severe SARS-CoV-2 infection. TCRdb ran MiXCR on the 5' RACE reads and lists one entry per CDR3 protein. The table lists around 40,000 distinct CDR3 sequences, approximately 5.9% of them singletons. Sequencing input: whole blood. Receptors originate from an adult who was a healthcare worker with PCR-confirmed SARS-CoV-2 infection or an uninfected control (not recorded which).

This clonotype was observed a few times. In DNA, the CDR3 is TGCAGCGCCCAAACGGCTAACACCGGGGAGCTGTTTTTT. Protein product: CSAQTANTGELFF. J is TRBJ2-2 and V is TRBV29-1; D remains ambiguous. The CDR3 is made up of 13 amino acids. The V gene lost 7 bases and the J gene lost 2 bases, with 11 bases spanning the gap. Germline CDR1 and CDR2: SQVTM and ANQGSEA.

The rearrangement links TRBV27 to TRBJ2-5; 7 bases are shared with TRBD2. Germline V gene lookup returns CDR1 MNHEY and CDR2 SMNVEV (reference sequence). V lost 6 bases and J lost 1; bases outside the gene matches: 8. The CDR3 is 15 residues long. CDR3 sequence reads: CASSSGETAQETQYF. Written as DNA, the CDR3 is TGTGCCAGCAGCAGCGGGGAAACTGCCCAAGAGACCCAGTACTTC.

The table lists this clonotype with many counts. CDR3: CASSPAGQGGQPQHF. Written as DNA, the CDR3 is TGTGCCAGCAGTCCCGCGGGACAGGGCGGGCAGCCCCAGCATTTT. The genes are TRBV12-3 or TRBV12-4 and TRBJ1-5; 9 bases are a match to TRBD1. The CDR3 length is 15 residues. Unmatched junction bases numbered 9, after V lost 5 bases and J lost 7 bases.

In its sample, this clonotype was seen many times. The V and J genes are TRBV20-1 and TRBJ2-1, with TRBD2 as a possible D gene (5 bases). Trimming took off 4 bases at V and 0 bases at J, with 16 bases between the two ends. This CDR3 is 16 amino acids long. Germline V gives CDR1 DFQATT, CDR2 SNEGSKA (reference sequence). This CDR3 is CSAIFPSPSSYNEQFF. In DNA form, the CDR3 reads TGCAGTGCTATTTTTCCTAGCCCCAGCTCCTACAATGAGCAGTTCTTC.

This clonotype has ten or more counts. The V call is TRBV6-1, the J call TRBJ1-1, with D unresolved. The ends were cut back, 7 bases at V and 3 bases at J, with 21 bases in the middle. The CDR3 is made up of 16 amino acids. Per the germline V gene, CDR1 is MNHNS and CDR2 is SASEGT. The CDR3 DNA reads TGTGCCAGCACTAAACTCTCCGGGAGGATTTACACTGAAGCTTTCTTT. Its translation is CASTKLSGRIYTEAFF.

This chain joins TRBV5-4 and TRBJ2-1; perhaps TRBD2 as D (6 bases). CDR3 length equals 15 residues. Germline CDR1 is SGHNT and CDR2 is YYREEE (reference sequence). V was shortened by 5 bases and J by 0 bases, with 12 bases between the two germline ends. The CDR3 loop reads CASSLRLDSYNEQFF. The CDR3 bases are TGTGCCAGCAGTTTACGACTAGACTCCTACAATGAGCAGTTCTTC. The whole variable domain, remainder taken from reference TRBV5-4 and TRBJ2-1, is ETGVTQSPTHLIKTRGQQVTLRCSSQSGHNTVSWYQQALGQGPQFIFQYYREEENGRGNFPPRFSGLQFPNYSSELNVNALELDDSALYLCASSLRLDSYNEQFFGPGTRLTVL.

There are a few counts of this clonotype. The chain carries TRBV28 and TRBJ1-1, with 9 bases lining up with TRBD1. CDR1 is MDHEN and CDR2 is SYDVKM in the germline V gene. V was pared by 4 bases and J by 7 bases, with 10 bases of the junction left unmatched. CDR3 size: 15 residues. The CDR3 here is CASSWIPGQGGEAFF. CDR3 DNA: TGTGCCAGCAGTTGGATTCCGGGACAGGGAGGTGAAGCTTTCTTT.

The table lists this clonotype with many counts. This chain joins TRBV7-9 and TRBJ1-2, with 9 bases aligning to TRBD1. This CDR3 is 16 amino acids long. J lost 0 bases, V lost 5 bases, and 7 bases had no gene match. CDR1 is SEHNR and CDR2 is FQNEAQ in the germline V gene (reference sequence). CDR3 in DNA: TGTGCCAGCAGCCCCAGCCGGGACAGGGCTAACTATGGCTACACCTTC. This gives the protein CASSPSRDRANYGYTF.

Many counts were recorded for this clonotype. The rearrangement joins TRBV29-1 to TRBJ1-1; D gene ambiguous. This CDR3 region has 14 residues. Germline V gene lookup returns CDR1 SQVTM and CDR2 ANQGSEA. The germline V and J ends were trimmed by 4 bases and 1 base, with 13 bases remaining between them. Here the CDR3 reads CSVARSTTNTEAFF. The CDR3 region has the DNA TGCAGCGTTGCCCGATCGACAACGAACACTGAAGCTTTCTTT.

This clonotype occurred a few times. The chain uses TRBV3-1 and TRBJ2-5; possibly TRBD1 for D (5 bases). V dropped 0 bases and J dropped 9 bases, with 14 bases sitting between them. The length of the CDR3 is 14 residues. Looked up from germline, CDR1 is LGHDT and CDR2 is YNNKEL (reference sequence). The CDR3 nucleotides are TGTGCCAGCAGCCAAGATAGGGCCCTAGGGGCCCAGTACTTC. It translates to CASSQDRALGAQYF.

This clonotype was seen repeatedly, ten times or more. The CDR3 reads CASSVGTGAGGETQYF. CDR3 DNA: TGTGCCAGCAGCGTAGGAACGGGAGCGGGCGGGGAGACCCAGTACTTC. The rearrangement links TRBV9 to TRBJ2-5; possible D gene TRBD2, 6 bases. Between the trimmed V and J ends, which lost 0 bases and 5 bases, there was a span of 17 bases. CDR1 is SGDLS and CDR2 is YYNGEE in the germline V gene. The CDR3 is made up of 16 amino acids.

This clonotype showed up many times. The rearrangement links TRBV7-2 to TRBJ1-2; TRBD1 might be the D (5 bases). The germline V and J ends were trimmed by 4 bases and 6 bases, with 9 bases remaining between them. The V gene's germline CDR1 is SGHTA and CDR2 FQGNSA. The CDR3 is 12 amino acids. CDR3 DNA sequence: TGTGCCAGCAGCTCCACCAGGGATGGCTACACCTTC. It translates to CASSSTRDGYTF.